The present T cell receptor (beta chain) was sequenced within a study of identical twins. This clonotype occurred many times. What it binds is unknown. Study-wide points: Modelling approaches yielded underestimates of out-of-frame TCR alpha sharing between monozygotic twins. Insertions were reduced in abundant cord blood beta clonotypes but not in memory repertoires.

Unique molecular identifiers were present on cDNA, and template switching added a universal primer site. TCRdb analysed the 5' RACE reads with MiXCR anew, one entry per CDR3 protein. Of approximately 260,000 distinct CDR3 sequences in the sample, roughly 8.7% were seen once. The CDR3 runs 14 residues. Germline V gene lookup returns CDR1 LGHNA and CDR2 YSLEER. V dropped 0 bases and J dropped 7 bases, with 13 bases sitting between them. This sample was shared with a second study, whose subject was yellow fever vaccine responses in identical twins.

The sequence derives from a woman under 30 in good health. This rearrangement joins TRBV4-3 to TRBJ2-7; D not certain. The sample consisted of CD8+ T cells sorted from blood. The CDR3 bases are TGCGCCAGCAGCCAAGATATCTTAAACGTAGAGCAGTACTTC. Its protein product is CASSQDILNVEQYF.